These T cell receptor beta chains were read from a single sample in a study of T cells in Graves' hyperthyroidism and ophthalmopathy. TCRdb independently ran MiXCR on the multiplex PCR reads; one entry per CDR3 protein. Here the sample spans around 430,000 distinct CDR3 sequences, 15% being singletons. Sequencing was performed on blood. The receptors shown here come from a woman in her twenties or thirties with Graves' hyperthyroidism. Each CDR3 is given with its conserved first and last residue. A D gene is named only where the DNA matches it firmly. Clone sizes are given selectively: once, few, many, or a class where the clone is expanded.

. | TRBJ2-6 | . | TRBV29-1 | CSVESGAGANVLTF | TGCAGCGTTGAAAGTGGGGCTGGGGCCAACGTCCTGACTTTC
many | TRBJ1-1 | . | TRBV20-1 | CSAQGGTEAFF | TGCAGTGCACAGGGCGGTACTGAAGCTTTCTTT
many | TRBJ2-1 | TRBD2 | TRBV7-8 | CASSASAGVVYNEQFF | TGTGCCAGCAGCGCCTCTGCGGGAGTTGTTTACAATGAGCAGTTCTTC
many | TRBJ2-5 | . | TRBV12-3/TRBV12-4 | CASSPYSTPRGETQYF | TGTGCCAGCAGTCCTTACTCTACACCGAGGGGAGAGACCCAGTACTTC
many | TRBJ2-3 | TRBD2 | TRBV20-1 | CSASGLAGGDTQYF | TGCAGTGCTAGCGGGCTAGCGGGAGGAGATACGCAGTATTTT
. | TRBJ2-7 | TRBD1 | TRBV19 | CASSPDWTGREQYF | TGTGCCAGTAGTCCGGACTGGACAGGGCGCGAGCAGTACTTC
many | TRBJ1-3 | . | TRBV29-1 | CSVGTPGSTIYF | TGCAGCGTTGGGACACCTGGAAGCACCATATATTTT
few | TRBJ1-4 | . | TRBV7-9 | CASSRGTAKNEKLFF | TGTGCCAGCAGCCGAGGGACTGCCAAGAATGAAAAACTGTTTTTT
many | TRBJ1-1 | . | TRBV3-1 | CASSGLSGNTEAFF | TGTGCCAGCAGCGGCCTCAGCGGGAACACTGAAGCTTTCTTT
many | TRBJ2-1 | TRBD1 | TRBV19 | CASSPGQGWDEQFF | TGTGCCAGTAGCCCGGGACAGGGGTGGGATGAGCAGTTCTTC
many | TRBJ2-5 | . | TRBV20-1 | CSAYQETQYF | TGCAGTGCTTACCAAGAGACCCAGTACTTC
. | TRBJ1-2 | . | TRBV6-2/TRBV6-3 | CASSQRQEYGYTF | TGTGCCAGCAGCCAAAGACAGGAATATGGCTACACCTTC
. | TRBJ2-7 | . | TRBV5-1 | CASSLDTSGREFTYEQYF | TGCGCCAGCAGCTTGGATACTTCGGGTCGCGAGTTCACCTACGAGCAGTACTTC
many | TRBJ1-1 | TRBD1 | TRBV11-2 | CASSRKTGARNTEAFF | TGTGCCAGCAGCAGGAAAACAGGGGCACGGAACACTGAAGCTTTCTTT
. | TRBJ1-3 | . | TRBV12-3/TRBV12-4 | CASSGQGGNTIYF | TGTGCCAGTTCAGGGCAGGGAGGAAACACCATATATTTT
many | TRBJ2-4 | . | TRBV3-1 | CASSQSLELAKNIQYF | TGTGCCAGCAGCCAATCGCTTGAACTAGCCAAAAACATTCAGTACTTC
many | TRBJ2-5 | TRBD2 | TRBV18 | CASSHIGLAGGETQYF | TGTGCCAGCTCACATATAGGACTAGCGGGAGGAGAGACCCAGTACTTC
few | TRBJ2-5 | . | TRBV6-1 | CASSVGDPYQETQYF | TGTGCCAGCAGCGTAGGGGATCCGTACCAAGAGACCCAGTACTTC
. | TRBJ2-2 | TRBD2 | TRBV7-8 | CASLSGANTGELFF | TGTGCCAGCCTTAGCGGGGCGAACACCGGGGAGCTGTTTTTT
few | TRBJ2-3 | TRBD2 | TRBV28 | CASSILAGGPGDTQYF | TGTGCCAGCAGTATACTAGCGGGAGGGCCCGGAGATACGCAGTATTTT
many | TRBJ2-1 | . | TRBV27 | CASQADPSAYNEQFF | TGTGCCAGCCAGGCGGACCCTTCTGCCTACAATGAGCAGTTCTTC
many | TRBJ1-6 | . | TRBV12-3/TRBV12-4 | CASSLGWGNNSPLHF | TGTGCCAGCAGTTTAGGTTGGGGGAATAATTCACCCCTCCACTTT
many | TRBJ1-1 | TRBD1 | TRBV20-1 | CSARTGGFPNTEAFF | TGCAGTGCTAGGACAGGGGGCTTTCCCAACACTGAAGCTTTCTTT
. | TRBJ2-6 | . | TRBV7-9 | CASSQSMFGANVLTF | TGTGCCAGCAGCCAGTCGATGTTTGGGGCCAACGTCCTGACTTTC
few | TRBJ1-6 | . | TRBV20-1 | CSAPPEGTLKSRGTLLHF | TGCAGTGCTCCCCCAGAGGGAACACTTAAGAGTCGAGGTACACTCCTCCACTTT
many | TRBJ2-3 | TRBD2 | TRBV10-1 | CASSELLAGETDTQYF | TGCGCCAGCAGTGAACTCCTAGCGGGTGAAACAGATACGCAGTATTTT
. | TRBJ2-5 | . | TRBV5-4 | CASSRGSLTQETQYF | TGTGCCAGCAGTAGGGGTTCCCTCACACAGGAGACCCAGTACTTC
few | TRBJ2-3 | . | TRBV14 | CASSQALGPFADTQYF | TGTGCCAGCAGCCAAGCCCTGGGCCCCTTTGCAGATACGCAGTATTTT
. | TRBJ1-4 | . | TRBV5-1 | CASSLWGETNEKLFF | TGCGCCAGCAGCTTGTGGGGGGAGACTAATGAAAAACTGTTTTTT
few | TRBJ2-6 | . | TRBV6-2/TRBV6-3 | CASSRPASSGANVLTF | TGTGCCAGCAGTCGCCCAGCGTCCTCTGGGGCCAACGTCCTGACCTTC
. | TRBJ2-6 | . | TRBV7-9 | CASSPRDPPIPGANVLTF | TGTGCCAGCAGCCCTCGGGATCCACCCATCCCTGGGGCCAACGTCCTGACTTTC
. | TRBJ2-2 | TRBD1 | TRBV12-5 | CASGLVQGPNTGELFF | TGTGCTAGTGGTTTGGTACAGGGGCCAAACACCGGGGAGCTGTTTTTT
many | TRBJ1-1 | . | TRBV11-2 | CASSPGGRNTEAFF | TGTGCCAGCAGCCCTGGAGGACGTAACACTGAAGCTTTCTTT
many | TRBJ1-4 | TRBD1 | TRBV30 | CAWNRGSNNEKLFF | TGTGCCTGGAACAGGGGAAGTAATAATGAAAAACTGTTTTTT
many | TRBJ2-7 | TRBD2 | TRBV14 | CASSQLAGAGEQYF | TGTGCCAGCAGCCAACTAGCGGGGGCGGGCGAGCAGTACTTC
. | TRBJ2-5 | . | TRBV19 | CASSMGWIARETQYF | TGTGCCAGTAGTATGGGTTGGATCGCTCGAGAGACCCAGTACTTC
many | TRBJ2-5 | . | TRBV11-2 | CASRHTGRETQYF | TGTGCCAGCAGACACACAGGGAGAGAGACCCAGTACTTC
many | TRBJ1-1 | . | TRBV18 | CASSPLVAGDGTEAFF | TGTGCCAGCTCACCACTCGTGGCAGGGGATGGCACTGAAGCTTTCTTT
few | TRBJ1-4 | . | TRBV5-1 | CASRAGGDDEKLFF | TGCGCCAGCAGGGCAGGTGGGGACGATGAAAAACTGTTTTTT
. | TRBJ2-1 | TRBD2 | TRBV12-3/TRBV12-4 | CASGTSGRDEQFF | TGTGCCAGCGGGACTAGCGGGAGGGATGAGCAGTTCTTC
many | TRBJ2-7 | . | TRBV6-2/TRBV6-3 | CASMRLEFYEQYF | TGTGCCAGCATGAGACTTGAATTCTACGAGCAGTACTTC
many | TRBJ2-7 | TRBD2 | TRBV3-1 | CASSQTGTSGRNSYEQYF | TGTGCCAGCAGCCAGACCGGGACTAGCGGGAGGAACTCCTACGAGCAGTACTTC
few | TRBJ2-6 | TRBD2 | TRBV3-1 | CASSQEYPAGVKAAGANVLTF | TGTGCCAGCAGCCAAGAGTACCCAGCGGGAGTTAAAGCGGCTGGGGCCAACGTCCTGACTTTC
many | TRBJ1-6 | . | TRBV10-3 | CAIRPVWDSPLHF | TGTGCCATCCGTCCGGTCTGGGATTCACCCCTCCACTTT
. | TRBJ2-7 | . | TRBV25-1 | CASSEWLYEQYF | TGTGCCAGCAGTGAATGGCTCTACGAGCAGTACTTC
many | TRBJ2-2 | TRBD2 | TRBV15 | CATSSPTSGRAANTGELFF | TGTGCCACCAGCAGCCCGACTAGCGGGAGGGCCGCGAACACCGGGGAGCTGTTTTTT
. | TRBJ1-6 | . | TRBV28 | CVSSLTGSHSPLHF | TGTGTCAGCAGTTTAACCGGGTCCCATTCACCCCTCCACTTT
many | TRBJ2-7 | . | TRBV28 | CASTLRGAHIYEQYF | TGTGCCAGCACCCTTCGGGGGGCGCATATCTACGAGCAGTACTTC
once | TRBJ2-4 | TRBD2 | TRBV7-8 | CASSFGLATNIQYF | TGTGCCAGCAGCTTCGGACTAGCGACAAACATTCAGTACTTC
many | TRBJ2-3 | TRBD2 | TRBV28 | CASSSSAGATDTQYF | TGTGCCAGCAGTTCCTCAGCGGGAGCCACAGATACGCAGTATTTT
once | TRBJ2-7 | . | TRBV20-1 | CSASPTGSYEQYF | TGCAGTGCTAGCCCCACGGGCTCCTACGAGCAGTACTTC
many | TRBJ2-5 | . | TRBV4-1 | CASSQGRGQETQYF | TGCGCCAGCAGCCAAGGGCGAGGGCAAGAGACCCAGTACTTC
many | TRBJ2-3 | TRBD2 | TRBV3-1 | CASSPTSGSSDTQYF | TGTGCCAGCAGCCCGACTAGCGGGAGTTCTGATACGCAGTATTTT
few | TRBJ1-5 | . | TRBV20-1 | CSARPPTDAPEPQHF | TGCAGTGCTAGACCACCGACAGACGCGCCCGAGCCCCAGCATTTT
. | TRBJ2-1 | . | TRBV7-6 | CASTPGRANNEQFF | TGTGCCAGCACACCGGGACGGGCAAACAATGAGCAGTTCTTC